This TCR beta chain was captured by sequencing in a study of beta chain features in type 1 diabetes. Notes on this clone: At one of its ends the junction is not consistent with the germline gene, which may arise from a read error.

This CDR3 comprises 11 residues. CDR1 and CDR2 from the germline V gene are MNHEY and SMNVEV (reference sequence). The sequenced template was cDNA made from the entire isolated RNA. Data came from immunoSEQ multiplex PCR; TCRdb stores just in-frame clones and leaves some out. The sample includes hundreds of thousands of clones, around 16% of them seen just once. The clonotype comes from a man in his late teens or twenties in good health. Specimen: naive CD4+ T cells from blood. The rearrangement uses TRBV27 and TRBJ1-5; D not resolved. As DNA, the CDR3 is TGTGCCAGCAGTTGCAAACAGCCCCAGCATTTT. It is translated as CASSCKQPQHF.